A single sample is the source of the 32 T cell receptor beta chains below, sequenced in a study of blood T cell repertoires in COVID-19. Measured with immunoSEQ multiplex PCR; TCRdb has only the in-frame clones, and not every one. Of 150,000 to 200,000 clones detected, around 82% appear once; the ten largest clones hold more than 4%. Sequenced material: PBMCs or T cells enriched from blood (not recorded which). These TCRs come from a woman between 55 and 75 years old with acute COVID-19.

The CDR3 sequence: CASSYVQNGRYNEQFF. The CDR3 DNA sequence: TGTGCCAGCAGTTACGTTCAAAATGGCCGCTACAATGAGCAGTTCTTC. The chain combines TRBV6-5 with TRBJ2-1; the D is unclear. CDR1 is MNHEY, CDR2 SVGAGI, per germline. The CDR3 has 16 amino acids. V was cut by 2 bases and J by 3 bases, with 14 bases left in between.

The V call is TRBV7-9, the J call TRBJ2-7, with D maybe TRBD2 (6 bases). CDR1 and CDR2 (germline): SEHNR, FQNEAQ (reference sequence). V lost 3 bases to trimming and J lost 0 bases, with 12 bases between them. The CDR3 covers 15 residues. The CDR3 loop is CASSFRGGNSYEQYF. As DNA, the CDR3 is TGTGCCAGCAGCTTTAGAGGCGGGAACTCCTACGAGCAGTACTTC. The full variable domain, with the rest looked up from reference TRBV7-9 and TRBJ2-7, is DTGVSQNPRHKITKRGQNVTFRCDPISEHNRLYWYRQTLGQGPEFLTYFQNEAQLEKSRLLSDRFSAERPKGSFSTLEIQRTEQGDSAMYLCASSFRGGNSYEQYFGPGTRLTVT.

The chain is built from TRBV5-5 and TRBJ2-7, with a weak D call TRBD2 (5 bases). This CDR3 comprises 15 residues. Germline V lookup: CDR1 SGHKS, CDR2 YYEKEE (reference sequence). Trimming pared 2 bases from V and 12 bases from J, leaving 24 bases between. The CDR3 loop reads CASSFDWGDSLLRYV. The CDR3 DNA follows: TGTGCCAGCAGCTTCGATTGGGGAGATTCCCTACTTCGGTACGTC.

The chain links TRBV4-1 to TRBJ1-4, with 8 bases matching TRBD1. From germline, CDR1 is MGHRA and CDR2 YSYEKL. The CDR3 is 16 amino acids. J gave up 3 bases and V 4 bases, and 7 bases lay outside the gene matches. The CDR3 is CASSPKQTGANEKLFF. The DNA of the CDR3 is TGCGCCAGCAGCCCGAAACAGACAGGGGCTAATGAAAAACTGTTTTTT.

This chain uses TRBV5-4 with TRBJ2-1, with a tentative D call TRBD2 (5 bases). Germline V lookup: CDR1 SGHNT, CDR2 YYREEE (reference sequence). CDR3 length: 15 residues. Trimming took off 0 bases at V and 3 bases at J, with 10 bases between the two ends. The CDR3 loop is CASSLVAGHYNEQFF. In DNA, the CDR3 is TGTGCCAGCAGCTTGGTTGCGGGCCACTACAATGAGCAGTTCTTC.

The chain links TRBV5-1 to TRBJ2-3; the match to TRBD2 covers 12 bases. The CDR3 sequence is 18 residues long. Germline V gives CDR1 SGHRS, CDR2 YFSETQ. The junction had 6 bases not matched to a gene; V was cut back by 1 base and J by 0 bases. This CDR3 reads CASSLRASGRDSTDTQYF. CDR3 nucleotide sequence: TGCGCCAGCAGCTTGAGGGCTAGCGGGAGGGATAGCACAGATACGCAGTATTTT.

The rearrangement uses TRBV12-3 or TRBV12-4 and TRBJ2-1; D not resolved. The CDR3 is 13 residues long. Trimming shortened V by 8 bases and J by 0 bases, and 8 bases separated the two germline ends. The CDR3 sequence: CASGRSSYNEQFF. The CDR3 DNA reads TGTGCCAGCGGGCGAAGCTCCTACAATGAGCAGTTCTTC.

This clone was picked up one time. Written as DNA, the CDR3 is TGTGCCAGCAGTTTCAGGCCCGGGAATAGCAATCAGCCCCAGCATTTT. Its protein product is CASSFRPGNSNQPQHF. The chain couples TRBV27 to TRBJ1-5; D is ambiguous. CDR1 MNHEY and CDR2 SMNVEV come from the germline V gene (reference sequence). This CDR3 has 16 residues. V lost 3 bases and J lost 0, with 12 bases in between.

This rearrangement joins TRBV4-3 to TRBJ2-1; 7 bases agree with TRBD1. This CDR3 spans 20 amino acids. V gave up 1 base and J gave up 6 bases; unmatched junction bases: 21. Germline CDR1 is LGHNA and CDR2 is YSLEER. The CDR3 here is CASSQGWTGQIPPDFNEQFF. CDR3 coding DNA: TGCGCCAGCAGCCAAGGTTGGACAGGCCAAATACCCCCGGACTTCAATGAGCAGTTCTTC.

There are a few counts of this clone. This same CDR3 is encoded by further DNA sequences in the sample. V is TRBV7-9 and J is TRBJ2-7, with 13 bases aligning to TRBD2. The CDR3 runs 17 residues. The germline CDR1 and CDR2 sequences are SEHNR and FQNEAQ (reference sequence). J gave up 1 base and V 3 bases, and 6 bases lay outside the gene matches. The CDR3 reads CASSFGLAGDMSYEQYF. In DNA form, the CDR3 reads TGTGCCAGCAGCTTTGGACTAGCGGGAGATATGTCCTACGAGCAGTACTTC.

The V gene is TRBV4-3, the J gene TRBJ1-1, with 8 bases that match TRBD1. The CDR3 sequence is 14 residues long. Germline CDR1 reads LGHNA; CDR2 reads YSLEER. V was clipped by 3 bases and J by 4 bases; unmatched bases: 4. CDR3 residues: CASSHLDRATEAFF. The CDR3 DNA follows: TGCGCCAGCAGCCACTTGGACAGGGCCACTGAAGCTTTCTTT.

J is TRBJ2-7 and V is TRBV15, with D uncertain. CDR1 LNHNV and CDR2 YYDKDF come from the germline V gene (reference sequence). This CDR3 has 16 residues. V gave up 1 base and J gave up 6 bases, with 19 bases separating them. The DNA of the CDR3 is TGTGCCACCAGCAGAGGGAGTGGGTTCATGTCATCCGAGCAGTACGTC. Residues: CATSRGSGFMSSEQYV.

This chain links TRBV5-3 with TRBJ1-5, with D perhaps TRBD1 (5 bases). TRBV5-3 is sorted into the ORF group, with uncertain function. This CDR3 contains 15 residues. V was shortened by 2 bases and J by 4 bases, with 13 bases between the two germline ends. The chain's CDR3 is CARSFRSRVNQPQHF. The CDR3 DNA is TGTGCCAGAAGCTTCAGGTCCAGGGTAAATCAGCCCCAGCATTTT.

CDR3 DNA sequence: TGTGCCAGCAGCGGAGCCCTCAGCGGCACTGAAGCTTTCTTT. Translation gives CASSGALSGTEAFF. The chain carries TRBV6-5 and TRBJ1-1; no firm D call. The CDR3 runs 14 residues. V dropped 6 bases and J dropped 4 bases, with 15 bases sitting between them. Germline CDR1 and CDR2: MNHEY and SVGAGI.

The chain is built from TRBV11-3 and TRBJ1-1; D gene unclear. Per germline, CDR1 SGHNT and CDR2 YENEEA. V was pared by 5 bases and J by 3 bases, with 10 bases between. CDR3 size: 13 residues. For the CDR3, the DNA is TGTGCCAGCAGCACCCGACGGGACACTGAAGCTTTCTTT. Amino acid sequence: CASSTRRDTEAFF.

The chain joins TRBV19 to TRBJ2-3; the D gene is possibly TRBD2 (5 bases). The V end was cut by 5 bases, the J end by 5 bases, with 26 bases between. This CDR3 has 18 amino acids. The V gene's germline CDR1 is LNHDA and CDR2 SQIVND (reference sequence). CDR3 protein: CASSAPSQSTDWGDTQYF. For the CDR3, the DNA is TGTGCCAGTAGTGCGCCCTCTCAATCAACGGACTGGGGAGATACGCAGTATTTT.

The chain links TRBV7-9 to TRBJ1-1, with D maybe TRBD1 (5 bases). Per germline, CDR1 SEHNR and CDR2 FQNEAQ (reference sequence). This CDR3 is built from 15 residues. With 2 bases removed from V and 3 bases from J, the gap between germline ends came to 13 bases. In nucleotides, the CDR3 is TGTGCCAGCAGCTTATCGGCCAGGGCTGACACTGAAGCTTTCTTT. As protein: CASSLSARADTEAFF. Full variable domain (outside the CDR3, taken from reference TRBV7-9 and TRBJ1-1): DTGVSQNPRHKITKRGQNVTFRCDPISEHNRLYWYRQTLGQGPEFLTYFQNEAQLEKSRLLSDRFSAERPKGSFSTLEIQRTEQGDSAMYLCASSLSARADTEAFFGQGTRLTVV.

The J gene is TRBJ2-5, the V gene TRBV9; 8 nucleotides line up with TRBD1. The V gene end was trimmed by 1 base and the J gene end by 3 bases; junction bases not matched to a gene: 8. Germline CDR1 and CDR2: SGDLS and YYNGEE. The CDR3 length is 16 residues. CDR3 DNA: TGTGCCAGCAGCGTACTAGGACAGGGTGGGGAAGAGACCCAGTACTTC. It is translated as CASSVLGQGGEETQYF.

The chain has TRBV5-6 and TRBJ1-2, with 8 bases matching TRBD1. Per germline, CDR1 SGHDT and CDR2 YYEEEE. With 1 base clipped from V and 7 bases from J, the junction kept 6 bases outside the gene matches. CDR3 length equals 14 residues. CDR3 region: CASSLPTGQGGYTF. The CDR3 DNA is TGTGCCAGCAGCTTGCCGACCGGACAGGGTGGCTACACCTTC.

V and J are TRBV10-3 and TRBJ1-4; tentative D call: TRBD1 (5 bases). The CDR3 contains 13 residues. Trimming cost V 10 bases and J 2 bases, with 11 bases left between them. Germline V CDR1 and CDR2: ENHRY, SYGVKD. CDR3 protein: CATSGPTNEKLFF. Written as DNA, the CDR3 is TGTGCCACCTCAGGGCCGACTAATGAAAAACTGTTTTTT.

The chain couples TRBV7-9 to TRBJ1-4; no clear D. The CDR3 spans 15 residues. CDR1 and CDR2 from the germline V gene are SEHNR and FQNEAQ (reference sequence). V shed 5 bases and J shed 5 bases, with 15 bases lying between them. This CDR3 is CASSPYSLGNEKLFF. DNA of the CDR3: TGTGCCAGCAGCCCCTACAGTCTTGGGAATGAAAAACTGTTTTTT.

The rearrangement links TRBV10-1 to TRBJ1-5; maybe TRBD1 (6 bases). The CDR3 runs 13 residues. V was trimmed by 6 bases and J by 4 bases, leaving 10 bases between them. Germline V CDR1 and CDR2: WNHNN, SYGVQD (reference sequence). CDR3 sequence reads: CASRQGKNQPQHF. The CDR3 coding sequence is TGCGCCAGCAGGCAGGGGAAAAATCAGCCCCAGCATTTT.

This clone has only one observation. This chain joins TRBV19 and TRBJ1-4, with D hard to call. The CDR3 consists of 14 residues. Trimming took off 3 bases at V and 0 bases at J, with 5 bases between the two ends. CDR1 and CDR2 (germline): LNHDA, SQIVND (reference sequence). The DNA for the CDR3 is TGTGCCAGTAGTATCGGTGCAACTAATGAAAAACTGTTTTTT. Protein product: CASSIGATNEKLFF.

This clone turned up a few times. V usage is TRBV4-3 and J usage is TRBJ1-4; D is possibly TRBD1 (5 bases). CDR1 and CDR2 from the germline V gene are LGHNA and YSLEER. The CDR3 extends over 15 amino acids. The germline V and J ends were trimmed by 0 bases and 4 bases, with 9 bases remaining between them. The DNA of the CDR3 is TGCGCCAGCAGCCAAGATCGGGGGGATAATGAAAAACTGTTTTTT. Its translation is CASSQDRGDNEKLFF.

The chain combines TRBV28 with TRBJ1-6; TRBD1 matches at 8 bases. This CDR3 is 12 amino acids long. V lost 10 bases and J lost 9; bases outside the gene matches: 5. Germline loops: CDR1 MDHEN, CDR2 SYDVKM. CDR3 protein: CATWTGPSPLHF. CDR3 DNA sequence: TGTGCCACCTGGACAGGGCCTTCACCCCTCCACTTT.

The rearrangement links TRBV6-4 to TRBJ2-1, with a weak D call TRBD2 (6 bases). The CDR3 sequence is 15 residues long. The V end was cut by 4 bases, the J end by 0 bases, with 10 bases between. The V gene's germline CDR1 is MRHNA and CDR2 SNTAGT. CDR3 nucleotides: TGTGCCAGCAGTGGGGAGCGGGCCTCCTACAATGAGCAGTTCTTC. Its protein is CASSGERASYNEQFF.

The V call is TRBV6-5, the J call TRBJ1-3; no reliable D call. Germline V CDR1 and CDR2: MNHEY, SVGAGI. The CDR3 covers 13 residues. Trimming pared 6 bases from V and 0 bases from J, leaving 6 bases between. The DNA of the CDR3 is TGTGCCAGCAGGAGGTTCTCTGGAAACACCATATATTTT. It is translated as CASRRFSGNTIYF.

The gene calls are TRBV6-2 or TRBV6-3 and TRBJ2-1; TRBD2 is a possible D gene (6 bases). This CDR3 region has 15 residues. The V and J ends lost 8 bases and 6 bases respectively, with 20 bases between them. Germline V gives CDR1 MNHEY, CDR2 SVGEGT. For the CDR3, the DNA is TGTGCCAGCCGCCCCGCCTGGGCGGGGTCCAATGAGCAGTTCTTC. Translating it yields CASRPAWAGSNEQFF.

The CDR3, as DNA: TGTGCCAGCTCACCACATCCCTCCGGGAATGAGCAGTTCTTC. It yields the protein CASSPHPSGNEQFF. The genes are TRBV18 and TRBJ2-1; D not resolved. The CDR3 has 14 amino acids. Germline assignment: CDR1 KGHSH and CDR2 LQKENI. V gave up 1 base and J gave up 7 bases, with 11 bases separating them.

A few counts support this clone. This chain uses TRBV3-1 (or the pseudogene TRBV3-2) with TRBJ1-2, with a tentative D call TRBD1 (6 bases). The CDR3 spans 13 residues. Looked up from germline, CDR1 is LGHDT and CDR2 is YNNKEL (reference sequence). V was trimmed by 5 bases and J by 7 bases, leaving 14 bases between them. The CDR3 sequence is CASSTTGAGGYTF. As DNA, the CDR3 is TGTGCCAGCAGCACGACAGGCGCTGGTGGCTACACCTTC.

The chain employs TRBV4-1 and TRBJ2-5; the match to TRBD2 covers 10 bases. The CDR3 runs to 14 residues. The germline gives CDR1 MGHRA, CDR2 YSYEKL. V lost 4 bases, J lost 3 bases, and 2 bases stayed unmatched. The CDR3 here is CASSPGTSEETQYF. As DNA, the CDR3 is TGCGCCAGCAGCCCCGGGACTAGCGAAGAGACCCAGTACTTC.

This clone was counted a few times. The CDR3 loop is CASSPPEDWSSNQPQHF. CDR3 coding DNA: TGTGCCAGCAGTCCACCAGAGGACTGGAGTAGCAATCAGCCCCAGCATTTT. The chain combines TRBV6-2 or TRBV6-3 with TRBJ1-5; the D is unclear. The CDR3 spans 17 residues. V dropped 5 bases and J dropped 0 bases, with 17 bases sitting between them. CDR1 MNHEY and CDR2 SVGEGT come from the germline V gene.